This TCR beta chain was observed in a study of T cells in Graves' hyperthyroidism and ophthalmopathy. Germline CDR1 is KGHDR and CDR2 is SFDVKD. The CDR3 is 13 amino acids. The ends were cut back, 3 bases at V and 2 bases at J, with 6 bases in the middle. The table lists this clonotype with many counts. Amplified TCR beta CDR3 regions derived from RNA transcripts. HTBI primers were the set used in a first-round RT-PCR of the TCR CDR3. TCRdb reprocessed the multiplex PCR reads via MiXCR and lists one record per CDR3 protein. The sample consists of fewer than 650,000 distinct CDR3 sequences, 14% of them appearing once.

The V call is TRBV24-1, the J call TRBJ2-5, with unresolved D. The origin of this receptor is a woman between 40 and 55 years old with Graves' hyperthyroidism. What was sequenced was blood. The CDR3 DNA sequence: TGTGCCACCAGTGATACTCTGCAAGAGACCCAGTACTTC. It is translated as CATSDTLQETQYF.